This TCR beta chain derives from a study of blood T cell repertoires in COVID-19. Enrolled during active infection, Seattle patients were then followed longitudinally. CDR1 MNHEY and CDR2 SVGAGI come from the germline V gene. CDR3 length equals 14 residues. Trimming cost V 6 bases and J 9 bases; bases outside gene matches: 11. As originally analysed: Estimation of nucleated cell counts relied on the amplification of reference gene primers. Libraries were prepared by immunoSEQ multiplex PCR; TCRdb keeps only in-frame clonotypes and omits some of them. The D gene and trimming were derived from the DNA, and the V and J assignments and clone size from that table. The sample has around 440,000 clones; approximately 90% are singletons.

The sequenced sample was peripheral blood. This receptor was obtained from a woman in her fifties or sixties with COVID-19, enrolled during active disease. This chain connects TRBV6-5 to TRBJ1-2; 9 nucleotides agree with TRBD1. Written as DNA, the CDR3 is TGTGCCAGCAGCATTACCCGGACAGGGGTTAGCTACACCTTC. It translates to CASSITRTGVSYTF.